The subject of this entry is one T cell receptor (beta chain). Its antigen is not identified. The sample is drawn from a study of cytomegalovirus exposure and HLA in healthy donors. The wider study: Early release data held some 80 million unique TCRs from HLA-typed donors.

This CDR3 comprises 17 residues. Germline assignment: CDR1 LNHDA and CDR2 SQIVND (reference sequence). V shed 6 bases, J shed 3 bases, and the junction held 12 bases outside the gene matches. PCR involved 60 Vbeta and 13 Jbeta primers. Sequencing used immunoSEQ multiplex PCR; TCRdb keeps in-frame clones, though not all of them. Here the sample spans over 150,000 clones, roughly 78% being singletons. Study-wide results and caveats: As immune exposure information, only CMV serostatus was available. Analyzed later, association rates of TCRs varied across HLA loci, with DRB1 most and HLA-C fewest.

Donors were nominally healthy when sampled, though unrecorded immune exposures were likely. The sequenced sample consisted of PBMCs. J is TRBJ1-4 and V is TRBV19, with 8 positions matching TRBD1. This receptor was obtained from a woman aged 50 to 60 in good health and CMV-seropositive. The CDR3 here is CASRVYPGTGPNEKLFF. The CDR3 nucleotides are TGTGCCAGTAGGGTATATCCCGGGACAGGACCTAATGAAAAACTGTTTTTT.